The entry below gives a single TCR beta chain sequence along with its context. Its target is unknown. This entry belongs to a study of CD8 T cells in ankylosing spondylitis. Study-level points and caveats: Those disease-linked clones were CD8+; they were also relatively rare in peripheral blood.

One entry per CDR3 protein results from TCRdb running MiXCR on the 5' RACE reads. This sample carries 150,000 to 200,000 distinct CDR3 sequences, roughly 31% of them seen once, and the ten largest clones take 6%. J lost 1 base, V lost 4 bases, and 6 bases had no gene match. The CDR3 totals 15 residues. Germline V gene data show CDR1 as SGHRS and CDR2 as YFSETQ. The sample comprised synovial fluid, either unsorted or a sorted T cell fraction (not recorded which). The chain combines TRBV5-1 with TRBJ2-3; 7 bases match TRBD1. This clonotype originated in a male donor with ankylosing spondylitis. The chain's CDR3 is CASSRQGQGTDTQYF. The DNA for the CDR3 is TGCGCCAGCAGCCGACAGGGCCAGGGCACAGATACGCAGTATTTT.